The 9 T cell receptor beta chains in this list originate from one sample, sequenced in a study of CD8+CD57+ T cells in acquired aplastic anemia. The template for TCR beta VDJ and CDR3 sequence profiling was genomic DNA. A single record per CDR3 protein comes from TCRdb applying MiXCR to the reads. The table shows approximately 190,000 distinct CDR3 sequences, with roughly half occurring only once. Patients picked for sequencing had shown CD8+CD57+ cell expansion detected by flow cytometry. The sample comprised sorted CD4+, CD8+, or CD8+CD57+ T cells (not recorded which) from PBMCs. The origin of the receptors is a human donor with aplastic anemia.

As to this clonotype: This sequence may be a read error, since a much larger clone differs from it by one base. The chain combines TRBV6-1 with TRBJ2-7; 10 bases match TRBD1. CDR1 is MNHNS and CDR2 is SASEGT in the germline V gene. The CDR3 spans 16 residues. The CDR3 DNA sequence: TGTGCCAGCAGTAAAGCTAGGGACAGGGGTATCTCCGAGCAGTACTTC. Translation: CASSKARDRGISEQYF.

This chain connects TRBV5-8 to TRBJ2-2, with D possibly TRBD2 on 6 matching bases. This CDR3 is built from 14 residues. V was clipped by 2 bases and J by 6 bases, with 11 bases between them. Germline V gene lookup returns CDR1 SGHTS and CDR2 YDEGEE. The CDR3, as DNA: TGTGCCAGCAGCTTCCGGGGGATGGCCGGGGAGCTGTTTTTT. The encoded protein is CASSFRGMAGELFF. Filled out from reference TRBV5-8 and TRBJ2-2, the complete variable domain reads EAGVTQSPTHLIKTRGQQATLRCSPISGHTSVYWYQQALGLGLQFLLWYDEGEERNRGNFPPRFSGRQFPNYSSELNVNALELEDSALYLCASSFRGMAGELFFGEGSRLTVL.

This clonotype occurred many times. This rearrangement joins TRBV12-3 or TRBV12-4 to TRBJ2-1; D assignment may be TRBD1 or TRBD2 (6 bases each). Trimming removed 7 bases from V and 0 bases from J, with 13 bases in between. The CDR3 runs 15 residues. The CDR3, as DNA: TGTGCCAGCACTCAAGGGGGAGGCTCCTACAATGAGCAGTTCTTC. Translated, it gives CASTQGGGSYNEQFF.

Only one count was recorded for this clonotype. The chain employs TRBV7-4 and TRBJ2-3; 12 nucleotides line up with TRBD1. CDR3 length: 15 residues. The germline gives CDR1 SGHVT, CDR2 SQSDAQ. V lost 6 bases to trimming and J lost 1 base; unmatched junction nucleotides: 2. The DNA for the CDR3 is TGTGCCAGCAGGGGACAGGGGGCGCGCACAGATACGCAGTATTTT. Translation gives CASRGQGARTDTQYF.

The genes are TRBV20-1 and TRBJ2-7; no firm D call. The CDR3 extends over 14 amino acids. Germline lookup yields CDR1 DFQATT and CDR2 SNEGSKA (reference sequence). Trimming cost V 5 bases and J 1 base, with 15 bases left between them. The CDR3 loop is CSAPKIGKSYEQYF. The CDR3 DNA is TGCAGTGCTCCTAAGATTGGGAAGTCCTACGAGCAGTACTTC.

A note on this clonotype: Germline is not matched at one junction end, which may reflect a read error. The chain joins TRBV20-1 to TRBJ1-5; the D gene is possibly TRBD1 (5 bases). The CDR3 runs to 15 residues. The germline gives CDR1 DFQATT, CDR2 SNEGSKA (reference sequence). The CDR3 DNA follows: TGCAGTGCTAGTACGGGACGGAAGGGCACTCAGCCCCAGCGTTTT. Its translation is CSASTGRKGTQPQRF.

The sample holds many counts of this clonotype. This CDR3 is CSAQGVRETQYF. Here the CDR3 DNA reads TGCAGTGCCCAAGGCGTGAGAGAGACCCAGTACTTC. This sequence joins TRBV20-1 and TRBJ2-5; no reliable D call. The CDR3 spans 12 residues. CDR1 DFQATT and CDR2 SNEGSKA come from the germline V gene (reference sequence). Trimming pared 6 bases from V and 4 bases from J, leaving 12 bases between.

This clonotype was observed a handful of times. The CDR3 region is CASSMSGRDTGELFF. The DNA of the CDR3 is TGTGCCAGTAGTATGTCCGGGAGGGACACCGGGGAGCTGTTTTTT. The rearrangement uses TRBV19 and TRBJ2-2; 8 bases are a match to TRBD2. The CDR3 consists of 15 residues. Germline CDR1 and CDR2: LNHDA and SQIVND (reference sequence). V was clipped by 3 bases and J by 3 bases; unmatched bases: 3.

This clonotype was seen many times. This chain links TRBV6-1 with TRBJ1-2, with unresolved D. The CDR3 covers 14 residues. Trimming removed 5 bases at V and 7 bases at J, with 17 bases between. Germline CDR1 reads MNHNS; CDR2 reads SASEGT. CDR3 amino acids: CASSQTPNSSGYTF. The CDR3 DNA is TGTGCCAGCAGTCAGACACCCAACTCCTCTGGCTACACCTTC.